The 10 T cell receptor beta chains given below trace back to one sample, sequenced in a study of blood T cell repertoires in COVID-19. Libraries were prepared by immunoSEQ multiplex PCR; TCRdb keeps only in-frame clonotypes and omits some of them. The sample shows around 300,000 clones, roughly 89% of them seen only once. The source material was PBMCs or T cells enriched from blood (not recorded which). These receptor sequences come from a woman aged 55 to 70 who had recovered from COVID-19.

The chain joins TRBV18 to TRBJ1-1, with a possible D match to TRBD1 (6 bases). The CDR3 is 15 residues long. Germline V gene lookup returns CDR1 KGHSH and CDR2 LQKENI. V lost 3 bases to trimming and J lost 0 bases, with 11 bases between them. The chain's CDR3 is CASSPGQTMNTEAFF. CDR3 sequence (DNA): TGTGCCAGCTCACCTGGACAGACGATGAACACTGAAGCTTTCTTT.

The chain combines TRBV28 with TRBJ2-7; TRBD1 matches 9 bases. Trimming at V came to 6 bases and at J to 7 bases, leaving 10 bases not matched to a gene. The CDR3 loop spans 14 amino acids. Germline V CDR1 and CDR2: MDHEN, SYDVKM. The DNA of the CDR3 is TGTGCCAGCAGCTCCGGGACAGGGTATTCGGAGCAGTACTTC. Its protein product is CASSSGTGYSEQYF.

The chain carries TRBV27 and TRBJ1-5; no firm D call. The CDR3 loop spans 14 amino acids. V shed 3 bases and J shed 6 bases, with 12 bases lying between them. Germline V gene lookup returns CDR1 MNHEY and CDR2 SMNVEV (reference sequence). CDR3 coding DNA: TGTGCCAGCAGTTTCGGGCCGGAGGGTCAGCCCCAGCATTTT. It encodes CASSFGPEGQPQHF.

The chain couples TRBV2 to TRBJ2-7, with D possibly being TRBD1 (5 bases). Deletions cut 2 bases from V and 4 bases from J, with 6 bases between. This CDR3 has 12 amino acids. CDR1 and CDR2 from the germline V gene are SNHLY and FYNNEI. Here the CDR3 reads CASSERTYEQYF. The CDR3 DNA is TGTGCCAGCAGTGAAAGGACATACGAGCAGTACTTC.

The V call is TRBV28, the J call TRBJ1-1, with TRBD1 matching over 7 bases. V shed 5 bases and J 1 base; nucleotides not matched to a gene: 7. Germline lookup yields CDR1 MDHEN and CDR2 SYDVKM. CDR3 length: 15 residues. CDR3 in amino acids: CASSHRDSKNTEAFF. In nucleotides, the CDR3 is TGTGCCAGCAGTCACAGGGACAGTAAGAACACTGAAGCTTTCTTT.

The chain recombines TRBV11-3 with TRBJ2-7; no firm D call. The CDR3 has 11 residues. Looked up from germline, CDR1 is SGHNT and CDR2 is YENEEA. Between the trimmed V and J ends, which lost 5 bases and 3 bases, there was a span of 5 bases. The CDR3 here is CASSPHYEQYF. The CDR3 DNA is TGTGCCAGCAGCCCCCACTACGAGCAGTACTTC.

As DNA, the CDR3 is TGCAGCGTGGGAGACAGGGTTATGTCCTACGAGCAGTACTTC. Translation: CSVGDRVMSYEQYF. The rearrangement uses TRBV29-1 and TRBJ2-7; 7 bases fit TRBD1. The CDR3 totals 14 residues. Germline V gene data show CDR1 as SQVTM and CDR2 as ANQGSEA. Germline trimming cut 6 bases from V and 1 base from J; bases unmatched to any gene: 9.

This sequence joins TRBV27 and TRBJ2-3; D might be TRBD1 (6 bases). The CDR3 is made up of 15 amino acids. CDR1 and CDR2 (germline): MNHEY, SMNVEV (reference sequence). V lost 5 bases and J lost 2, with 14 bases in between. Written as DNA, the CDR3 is TGTGCCAGCAGTCAGGGGACCCGTCCCACAGATACGCAGTATTTT. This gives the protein CASSQGTRPTDTQYF.

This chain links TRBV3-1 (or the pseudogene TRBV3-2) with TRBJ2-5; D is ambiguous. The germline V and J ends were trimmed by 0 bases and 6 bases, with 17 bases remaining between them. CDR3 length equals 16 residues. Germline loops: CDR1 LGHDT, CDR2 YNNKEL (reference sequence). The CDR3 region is CASSQDGGLPAQTQYF. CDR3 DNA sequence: TGTGCCAGCAGCCAAGATGGTGGGCTGCCCGCACAGACCCAGTACTTC.

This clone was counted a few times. As DNA, the CDR3 is TGTGCCAGCAGCCACAATGCAGGGGGCGGCTACACCTTC. This encodes CASSHNAGGGYTF. The rearrangement uses TRBV7-8 and TRBJ1-2; 8 bases line up with TRBD1. J lost 8 bases, V lost 5 bases, and 7 bases had no gene match. Germline V gene data show CDR1 as SGHVS and CDR2 as FQNEAQ. The CDR3 sequence is 13 residues long.